This T cell receptor (beta chain) was retrieved from a study of neurological immune-mediated disorders. The time point is: longitudinal time-point 1 (baseline). Healthy controls consisted of blood bank volunteers in Maryland, USA. The unsorted libraries were made from 2 million PBMCs kept at -80 C. By 5'RACE with 10-nucleotide random UMIs, the cDNA was made. Each sequencing run yielded over 190 million TCR-beta sequences from 15-18 subjects. MiXCR was run by TCRdb on the 5' RACE reads, yielding one entry per CDR3 protein. This table holds tens of thousands of distinct CDR3 sequences, about a tenth found once. Many counts were recorded for this clonotype. Trimming removed 4 bases from V and 7 bases from J; junction bases left unmatched: 6. The germline V gene encodes CDR1 MGHRA and CDR2 YSYEKL. This CDR3 contains 15 residues.

Sample: PBMCs. The sequence was obtained from a man younger than 45 in good health. V usage is TRBV4-1 and J usage is TRBJ1-5; 11 nucleotides align to TRBD1. The CDR3 region has the DNA TGCGCCAGCAGCCTGGGACAGGGGGTGCAGCAGCCCCAGCATTTT. Its protein is CASSLGQGVQQPQHF.